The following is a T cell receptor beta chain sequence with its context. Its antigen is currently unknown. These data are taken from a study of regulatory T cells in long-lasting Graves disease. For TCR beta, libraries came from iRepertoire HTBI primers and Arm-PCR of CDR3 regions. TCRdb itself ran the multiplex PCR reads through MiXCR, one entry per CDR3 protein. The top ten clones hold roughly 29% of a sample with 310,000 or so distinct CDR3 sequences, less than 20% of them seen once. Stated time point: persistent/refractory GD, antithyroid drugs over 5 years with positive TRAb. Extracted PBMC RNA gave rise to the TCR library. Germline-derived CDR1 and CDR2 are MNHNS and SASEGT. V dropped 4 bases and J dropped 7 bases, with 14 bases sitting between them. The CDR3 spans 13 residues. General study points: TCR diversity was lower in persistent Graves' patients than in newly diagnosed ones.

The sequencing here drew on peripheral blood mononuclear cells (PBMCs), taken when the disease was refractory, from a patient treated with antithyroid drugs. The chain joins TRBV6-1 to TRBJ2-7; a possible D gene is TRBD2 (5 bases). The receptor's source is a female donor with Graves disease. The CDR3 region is CASSVIRSGEQYF. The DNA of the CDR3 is TGTGCCAGCAGTGTTATTAGGTCGGGAGAGCAGTACTTC.